This T cell receptor (beta chain) appears in the sequencing data of a study of T cells in Graves' hyperthyroidism and ophthalmopathy. This clonotype showed up many times. V dropped 8 bases and J dropped 4 bases, with 12 bases sitting between them. The CDR3 extends over 12 amino acids. Looked up from germline, CDR1 is ENHRY and CDR2 is SYGVKD. The investigators amplified TCR beta CDR3 regions from RNA transcripts. TCR CDR3 regions were first amplified by RT-PCR with HTBI primers. Via MiXCR, TCRdb re-called the multiplex PCR reads, giving one row per CDR3 protein. The sample lists 300,000 to 400,000 distinct CDR3 sequences, around 13% seen once, with around 19% in the top ten.

The chain recombines TRBV10-3 with TRBJ2-7, with a weak D call TRBD2 (5 bases). Sequencing input: blood. The receptor comes from a woman aged 25 to 45 with Graves' ophthalmopathy. For the CDR3, the DNA is TGTGCCATCCGGGGTTACGATTACGAGCAGTACTTC. Its translation: CAIRGYDYEQYF.